This record covers a single T cell receptor (beta chain). These data belong to a study of patients and donors after allogeneic stem cell transplantation. TCRdb fed the RT-PCR reads into MiXCR, producing one record per CDR3 protein. The profile shows 920,000 or so distinct CDR3 sequences, about 20% of them singletons. The sample comprised blood, either unsorted or a sorted T cell fraction (not recorded which). The sequence was collected from a human donor who was either an allogeneic HSCT recipient or a stem cell or donor lymphocyte infusion donor (not recorded which). It is not recorded whose cells these are; they may come from a transplant donor.

CDR3 nucleotide sequence: TGCAGCGTTGTGGGGACTAGCATCTACAATGAGCAGTTCTTC. This encodes CSVVGTSIYNEQFF. The chain couples TRBV29-1 to TRBJ2-1, with TRBD2 identical over 9 bases. The CDR3 sequence is 14 residues long. Germline CDR1 reads SQVTM; CDR2 reads ANQGSEA. V trimming: 4 bases; J trimming: 3 bases; junction bases outside the gene matches: 4.